This TCR beta chain was sequenced for a study of blood T cell repertoires in COVID-19. Study as a whole: Italy, Spain and the United States were the sources of the convalescent and acute COVID-19 samples. PBMCs, B-cell-depleted T cells, or T cells provided the cDNA or gDNA that made up the material.

Authors' analysis steps: Estimation of nucleated cell counts relied on the amplification of reference gene primers. TCRdb's copy holds only in-frame clones and misses some; the assay was immunoSEQ multiplex PCR. V and J calls and clone size are given by that table; D and trimming were obtained from the DNA. Counted here are 15,000 to 20,000 clones, about 88% occurring once; the ten biggest clones make up 20% to 25%. CDR1 and CDR2 (germline): MNHEY, SMNVEV (reference sequence). V was cut by 2 bases and J by 4 bases, with 6 bases left in between. The CDR3 totals 13 residues. The chain recombines TRBV27 with TRBJ1-5, with D uncertain. The origin of this receptor is a man aged 55-75 years with acute or convalescent COVID-19. What was sequenced was peripheral blood. CDR3 nucleotide sequence: TGTGCCAGCAGTTTACGAGTGAATCAGCCCCAGCATTTT. Protein sequence: CASSLRVNQPQHF.